This T cell receptor beta chain was identified in a study of T cells after yellow fever vaccination. Study results and limitations: Post-booster reappearance was seen for most primary-vaccination clones (about 96% CD4, around 88% CD8). It was the secondary response that reached its peak faster, day 5 versus 15, but it was weaker. High-abundance clonotypes from the bulk population could contaminate FACS-sorted repertoires.

This clonotype was detected many times. Its antigen is as yet unknown. CDR3 length: 15 amino acids. CDR1 is KGHSH and CDR2 is LQKENI in the germline V gene. V trimming: 0 bases; J trimming: 3 bases; junction bases outside the gene matches: 4. A process of 5'RACE template switching, which added a universal primer site and UMIs, was used to make TCR cDNA. Using its own MiXCR run on the 5' RACE reads, TCRdb lists one record per CDR3 protein. The sample holds roughly 500,000 distinct CDR3 sequences, 15% to 20% seen once. V and J are TRBV18 and TRBJ2-5; 7 nucleotides align to TRBD2. The sequencing here drew on PBMCs, taken 15 days after the yellow fever booster vaccination. This TCR was recovered from a man aged 25-40 years who received the YFV17D yellow fever vaccine. The chain's CDR3 is CASSPPSSGEETQYF. DNA of the CDR3: TGTGCCAGCTCACCACCGTCTAGCGGAGAAGAGACCCAGTACTTC.